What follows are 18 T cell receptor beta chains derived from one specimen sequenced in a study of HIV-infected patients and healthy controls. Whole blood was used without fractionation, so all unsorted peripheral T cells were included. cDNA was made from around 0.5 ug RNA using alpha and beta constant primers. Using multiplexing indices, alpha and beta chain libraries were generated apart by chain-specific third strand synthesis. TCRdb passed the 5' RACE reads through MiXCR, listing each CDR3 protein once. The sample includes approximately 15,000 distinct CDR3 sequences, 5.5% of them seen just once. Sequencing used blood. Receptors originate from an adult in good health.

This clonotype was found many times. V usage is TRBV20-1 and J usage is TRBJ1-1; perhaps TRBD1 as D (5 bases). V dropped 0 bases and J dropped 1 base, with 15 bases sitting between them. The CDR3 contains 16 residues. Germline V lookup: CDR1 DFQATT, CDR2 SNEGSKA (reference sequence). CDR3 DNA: TGCAGTGCTAGAGATCGAGCCAGGGCAAAGAACACTGAAGCTTTCTTT. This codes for CSARDRARAKNTEAFF.

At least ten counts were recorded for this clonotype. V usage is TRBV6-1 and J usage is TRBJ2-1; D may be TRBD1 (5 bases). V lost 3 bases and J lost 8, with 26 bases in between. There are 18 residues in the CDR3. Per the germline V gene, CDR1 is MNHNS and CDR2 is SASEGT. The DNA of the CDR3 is TGTGCCAGCAGTGAGAGTACTCTTCAGGGTTTCATTAAAGATGAGCAGTTCTTC. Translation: CASSESTLQGFIKDEQFF.

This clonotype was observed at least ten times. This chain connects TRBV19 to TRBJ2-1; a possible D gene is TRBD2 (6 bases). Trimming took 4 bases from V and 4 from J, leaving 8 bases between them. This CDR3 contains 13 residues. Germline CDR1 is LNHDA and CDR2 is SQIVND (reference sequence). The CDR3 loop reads CASSTGEYNEQFF. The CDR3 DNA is TGTGCCAGTAGTACGGGGGAATACAATGAGCAGTTCTTC. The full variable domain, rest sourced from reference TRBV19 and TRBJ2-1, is DGGITQSPKYLFRKEGQNVTLSCEQNLNHDAMYWYRQDPGQGLRLIYYSQIVNDFQKGDIAEGYSVSREKKESFPLTVTSAQKNPTAFYLCASSTGEYNEQFFGPGTRLTVL.

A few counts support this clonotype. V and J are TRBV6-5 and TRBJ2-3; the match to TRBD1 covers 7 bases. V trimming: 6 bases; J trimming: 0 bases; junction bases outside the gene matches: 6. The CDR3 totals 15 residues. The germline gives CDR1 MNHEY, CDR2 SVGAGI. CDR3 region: CASRNRGLSTDTQYF. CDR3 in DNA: TGTGCCAGCAGGAACAGGGGCCTCAGCACAGATACGCAGTATTTT.

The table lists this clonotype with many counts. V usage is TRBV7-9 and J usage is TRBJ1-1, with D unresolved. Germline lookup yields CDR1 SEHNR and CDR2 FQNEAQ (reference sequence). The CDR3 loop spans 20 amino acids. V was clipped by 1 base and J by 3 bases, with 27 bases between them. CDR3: CASSLVVGTGPRSRYTEAFF. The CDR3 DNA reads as TGTGCCAGCAGCTTAGTCGTCGGAACGGGCCCGCGCAGCCGCTACACTGAAGCTTTCTTT.

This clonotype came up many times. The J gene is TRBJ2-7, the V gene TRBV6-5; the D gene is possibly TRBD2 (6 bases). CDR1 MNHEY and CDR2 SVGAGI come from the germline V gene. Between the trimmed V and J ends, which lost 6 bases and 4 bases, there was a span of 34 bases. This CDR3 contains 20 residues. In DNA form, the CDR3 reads TGTGCCAGCAGCTACACGGGCTTAGGGCTAGAGGGTAGCGGAGGGTACGAGCAGTACTTC. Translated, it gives CASSYTGLGLEGSGGYEQYF.

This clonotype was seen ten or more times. CDR3 sequence reads: CASTLTGVNTEAFF. DNA for the CDR3: TGTGCCAGCACCCTGACAGGGGTGAACACTGAAGCTTTCTTT. The V and J genes are TRBV9 and TRBJ1-1; 8 bases fit TRBD1. Germline V gene lookup returns CDR1 SGDLS and CDR2 YYNGEE. Trimming at V came to 6 bases and at J to 0 bases, leaving 4 bases not matched to a gene. The CDR3 length is 14 residues.

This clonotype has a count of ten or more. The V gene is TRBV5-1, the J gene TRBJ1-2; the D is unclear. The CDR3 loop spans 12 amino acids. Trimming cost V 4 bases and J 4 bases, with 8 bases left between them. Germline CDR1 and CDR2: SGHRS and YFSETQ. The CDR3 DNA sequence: TGCGCCAGCAGCCCAGATGCCTATGGCTACACCTTC. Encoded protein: CASSPDAYGYTF.

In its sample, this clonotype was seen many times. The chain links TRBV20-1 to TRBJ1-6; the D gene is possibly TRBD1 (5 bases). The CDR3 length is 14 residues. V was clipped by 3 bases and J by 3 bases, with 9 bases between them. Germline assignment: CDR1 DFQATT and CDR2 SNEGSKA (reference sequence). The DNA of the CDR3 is TGCAGTGCTAGGAAGGGGTTCTATAATTCACCCCTCCACTTT. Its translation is CSARKGFYNSPLHF.

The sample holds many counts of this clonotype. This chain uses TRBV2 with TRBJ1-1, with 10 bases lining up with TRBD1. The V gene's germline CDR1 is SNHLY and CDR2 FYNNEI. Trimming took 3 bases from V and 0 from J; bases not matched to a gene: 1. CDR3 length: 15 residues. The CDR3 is CASSEDRGMNTEAFF. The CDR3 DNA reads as TGTGCCAGCAGTGAGGACAGGGGGATGAACACTGAAGCTTTCTTT.

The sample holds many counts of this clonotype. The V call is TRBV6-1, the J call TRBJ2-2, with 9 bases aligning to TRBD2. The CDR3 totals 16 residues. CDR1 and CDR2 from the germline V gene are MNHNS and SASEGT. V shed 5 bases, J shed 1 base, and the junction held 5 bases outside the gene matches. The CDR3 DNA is TGTGCCAGCAGTCCCCTAGCGGGGCTGAACACCGGGGAGCTGTTTTTT. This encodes CASSPLAGLNTGELFF.

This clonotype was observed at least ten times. The CDR3 nucleotides are TGTGCCAGCAGATTAACAGGGAACAATCAGCCCCAGCATTTT. Translated: CASRLTGNNQPQHF. V usage is TRBV5-5 and J usage is TRBJ1-5; a weak D match, TRBD1 (6 bases). Trimming stripped 5 bases from V and 3 bases from J, with 12 bases between. CDR1 and CDR2 from the germline V gene are SGHKS and YYEKEE (reference sequence). This CDR3 is 14 amino acids long. Supplemented by reference TRBV5-5 and TRBJ1-5, the full variable domain reads DAGVTQSPTHLIKTRGQQVTLRCSPISGHKSVSWYQQVLGQGPQFIFQYYEKEERGRGNFPDRFSARQFPNYSSELNVNALLLGDSALYLCASRLTGNNQPQHFGDGTRLSIL.

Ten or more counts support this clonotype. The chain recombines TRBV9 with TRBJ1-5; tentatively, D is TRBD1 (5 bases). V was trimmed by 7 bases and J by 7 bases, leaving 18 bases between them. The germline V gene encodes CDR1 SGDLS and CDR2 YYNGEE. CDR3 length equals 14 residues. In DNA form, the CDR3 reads TGTGCCAGCTCCGAGACGGGGCTGGAGCAGCCCCAGCATTTT. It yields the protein CASSETGLEQPQHF.

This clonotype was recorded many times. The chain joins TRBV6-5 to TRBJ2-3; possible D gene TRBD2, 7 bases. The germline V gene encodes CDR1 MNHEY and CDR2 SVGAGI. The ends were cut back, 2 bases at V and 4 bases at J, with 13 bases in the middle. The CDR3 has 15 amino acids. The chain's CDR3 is CASSYGGAGADTQYF. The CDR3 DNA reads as TGTGCCAGCAGTTACGGGGGCGCGGGAGCAGATACGCAGTATTTT.

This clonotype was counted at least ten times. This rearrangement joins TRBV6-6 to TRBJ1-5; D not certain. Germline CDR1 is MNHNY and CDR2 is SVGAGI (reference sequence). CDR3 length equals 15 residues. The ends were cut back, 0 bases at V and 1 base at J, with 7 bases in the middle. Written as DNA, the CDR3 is TGTGCCAGCAGTTACTCCCGGCAGAGCAATCAGCCCCAGCATTTT. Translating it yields CASSYSRQSNQPQHF.

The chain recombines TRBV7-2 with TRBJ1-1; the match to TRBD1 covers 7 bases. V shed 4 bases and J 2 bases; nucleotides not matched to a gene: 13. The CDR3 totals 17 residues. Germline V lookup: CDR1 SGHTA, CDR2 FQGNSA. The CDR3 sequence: CASSSRRQGSSNTEAFF. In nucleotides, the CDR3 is TGTGCCAGCAGCTCCCGGCGACAGGGAAGTTCAAACACTGAAGCTTTCTTT.

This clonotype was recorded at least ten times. For the CDR3, the DNA is TGCAGTGCTAGAGATCGCGGAGGGGGCCTTAATACGCAGTATTTT. Translated: CSARDRGGGLNTQYF. This chain links TRBV20-1 with TRBJ2-3, with D tentatively TRBD1 (7 bases). The CDR3 is 15 residues long. Germline V lookup: CDR1 DFQATT, CDR2 SNEGSKA (reference sequence). Trimming took 0 bases from V and 7 from J, leaving 17 bases between them.

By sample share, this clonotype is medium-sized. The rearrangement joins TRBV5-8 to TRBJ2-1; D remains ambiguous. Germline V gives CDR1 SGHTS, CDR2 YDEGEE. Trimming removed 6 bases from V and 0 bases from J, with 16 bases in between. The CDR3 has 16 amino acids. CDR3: CASTRPLGGSYNEQFF. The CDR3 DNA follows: TGTGCCAGCACAAGGCCTCTCGGCGGCTCCTACAATGAGCAGTTCTTC.